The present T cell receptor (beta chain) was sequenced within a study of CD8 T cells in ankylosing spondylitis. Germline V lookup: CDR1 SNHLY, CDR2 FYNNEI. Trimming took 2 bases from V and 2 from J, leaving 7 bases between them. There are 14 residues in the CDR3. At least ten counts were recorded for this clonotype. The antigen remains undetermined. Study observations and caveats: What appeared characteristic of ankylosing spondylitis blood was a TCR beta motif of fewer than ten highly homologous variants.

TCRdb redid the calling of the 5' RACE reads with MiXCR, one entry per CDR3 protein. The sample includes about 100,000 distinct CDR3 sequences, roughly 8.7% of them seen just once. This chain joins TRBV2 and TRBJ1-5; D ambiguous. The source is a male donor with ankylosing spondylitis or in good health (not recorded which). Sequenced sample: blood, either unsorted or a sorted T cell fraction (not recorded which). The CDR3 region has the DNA TGTGCCAGCAGTGAAATTAGCGGCAATCAGCCCCAGCATTTT. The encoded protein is CASSEISGNQPQHF.